Below, 25 T cell receptor beta chains from the same sample are listed, as sequenced in a study of OX40 agonist ivuxolimab in advanced cancers. The data were produced by immunoSEQ multiplex PCR, yet TCRdb's version contains in-frame clones alone and is incomplete. The sample holds tens of thousands of clones, around nine tenths seen once. Sequenced material: CD4+ or CD8+ T cells sorted from blood, taken in a trial of the OX40 agonist ivuxolimab. All receptors derive from an adult with an advanced solid tumor such as melanoma, head and neck, liver or kidney cancer.

This clone appeared a single time. The CDR3 loop reads CASRSQTNSPLHF. CDR3 sequence (DNA): TGCGCCAGCAGATCGCAGACGAATTCACCCCTCCACTTT. The chain joins TRBV5-1 to TRBJ1-6; D gene unclear. This CDR3 spans 13 amino acids. In germline, CDR1 is SGHRS, CDR2 YFSETQ. V was clipped by 5 bases and J by 7 bases, with 10 bases between them.

The chain combines TRBV28 with TRBJ1-3, with D uncertain. The ends were cut back, 5 bases at V and 0 bases at J, with 5 bases in the middle. In germline, CDR1 is MDHEN, CDR2 SYDVKM. CDR3 length equals 13 residues. Here the CDR3 DNA reads TGTGCCAGCAGTGCATACTCTGGAAACACCATATATTTT. Amino acid sequence: CASSAYSGNTIYF.

The gene calls are TRBV4-1 and TRBJ2-2, with TRBD2 matching 8 bases. Germline V lookup: CDR1 MGHRA, CDR2 YSYEKL. The V segment lost 0 bases and the J segment 4 bases; nucleotides outside the gene matches: 7. The CDR3 contains 17 residues. DNA of the CDR3: TGCGCCAGCAGCCAAGATCCCGGGACTAGAGCCACCGGGGAGCTGTTTTTT. As protein: CASSQDPGTRATGELFF.

The count of this clone is one. The V and J genes are TRBV7-3 and TRBJ2-3; a weak D match, TRBD2 (6 bases). The V gene's germline CDR1 is SGHTA and CDR2 FQGTGA. V dropped 5 bases and J dropped 6 bases, with 15 bases sitting between them. The CDR3 runs to 14 residues. This CDR3 is CASSVGTSGDTQYF. CDR3 coding DNA: TGTGCCAGCAGCGTCGGGACTTCGGGGGATACGCAGTATTTT.

This chain links TRBV7-7 with TRBJ2-3; D may be TRBD2 (5 bases). The germline CDR1 and CDR2 sequences are SSHAT and FNYEAQ (reference sequence). Between the trimmed V and J ends, which lost 5 bases and 2 bases, there was a span of 11 bases. The CDR3 is made up of 14 amino acids. The CDR3: CASSPERFTDTQYF. The CDR3 DNA is TGTGCCAGCAGCCCCGAGCGGTTCACAGATACGCAGTATTTT. Combining the CDR3 with reference TRBV7-7 and TRBJ2-3 gives the whole variable domain GAGVSQSPRYKVTKRGQDVTLRCDPISSHATLYWYQQALGQGPEFLTYFNYEAQPDKSGLPSDRFSAERPEGSISTLTIQRTEQRDSAMYRCASSPERFTDTQYFGPGTRLTVL.

The chain combines TRBV9 with TRBJ2-2; TRBD2 matches at 13 bases. This CDR3 has 16 residues. After removal of 0 bases from V and 4 bases from J, the junction contained 0 bases not matched to a gene. Per the germline V gene, CDR1 is SGDLS and CDR2 is YYNGEE. The CDR3 loop is CASSVGTSGGTGELFF. Written as DNA, the CDR3 is TGTGCCAGCAGCGTAGGGACTAGCGGGGGCACCGGGGAGCTGTTTTTT.

This chain uses TRBV11-2 with TRBJ2-5; no firm D call. The V end was cut by 1 base, the J end by 2 bases, with 8 bases between. Looked up from germline, CDR1 is SGHAT and CDR2 is FQNNGV. The length of the CDR3 is 14 residues. The CDR3 sequence is CASSLGRIQETQYF. As DNA, the CDR3 is TGTGCCAGCAGCTTAGGTCGAATACAAGAGACCCAGTACTTC.

This chain links TRBV11-3 with TRBJ2-3; TRBD2 is a possible D gene (6 bases). There are 15 residues in the CDR3. With 0 bases removed from V and 2 bases from J, the gap between germline ends came to 9 bases. The germline CDR1 and CDR2 sequences are SGHNT and YENEEA. The CDR3 sequence is CASSLDGSLTDTQYF. The CDR3 nucleotides are TGTGCCAGCAGCTTAGACGGGAGTCTCACAGATACGCAGTATTTT.

The genes are TRBV19 and TRBJ1-5; 7 bases are shared with TRBD1. V shed 3 bases and J 5 bases; nucleotides not matched to a gene: 7. The germline V gene has CDR1 LNHDA and CDR2 SQIVND (reference sequence). This CDR3 contains 15 residues. The CDR3: CASSIRGTDYQPQHF. The CDR3, as DNA: TGTGCCAGTAGTATCCGGGGGACAGACTATCAGCCCCAGCATTTT.

This chain joins TRBV6-1 and TRBJ1-4; D not resolved. The germline V gene encodes CDR1 MNHNS and CDR2 SASEGT. The CDR3 has 13 amino acids. Trimming removed 5 bases from V and 3 bases from J, with 7 bases in between. In DNA, the CDR3 is TGTGCCAGCAGTCGAGCACCTAATGAAAAACTGTTTTTT. This encodes CASSRAPNEKLFF.

The V call is TRBV6-5, the J call TRBJ2-7, with D possibly being TRBD1 (7 bases). This CDR3 is built from 14 residues. V gave up 6 bases and J gave up 2 bases, with 14 bases separating them. In germline, CDR1 is MNHEY, CDR2 SVGAGI. CDR3 amino acids: CASSLRGETYEQYF. CDR3 in DNA: TGTGCCAGCAGCCTCAGGGGGGAAACCTACGAGCAGTACTTC.

The chain uses TRBV23-1 and TRBJ1-1; D gene unclear. TRBV23-1 is known as an ORF, though its function is uncertain. V was shortened by 3 bases and J by 1 base, with 9 bases between the two germline ends. This CDR3 is 14 amino acids long. CDR3: CASSHPRWNTEAFF. The CDR3 DNA follows: TGCGCCAGCAGTCACCCGAGGTGGAACACTGAAGCTTTCTTT.

V and J are TRBV7-2 and TRBJ2-7; TRBD2 agrees at 9 bases. With 3 bases clipped from V and 2 bases from J, the junction kept 5 bases outside the gene matches. Germline V gene sequence: CDR1 SGHTA, CDR2 FQGNSA. The CDR3 runs 15 residues. CDR3 loop: CASSFSGGLPYEQYF. The CDR3 DNA reads as TGTGCCAGCAGCTTTAGCGGGGGCTTACCCTACGAGCAGTACTTC.

The rearrangement uses TRBV6-6 and TRBJ1-2, with D possibly TRBD1 on 6 matching bases. This CDR3 has 15 amino acids. Trimming removed 2 bases from V and 3 bases from J, with 13 bases in between. Per the germline V gene, CDR1 is MNHNY and CDR2 is SVGAGI (reference sequence). CDR3 nucleotide sequence: TGTGCCAGCAGTTACGACCCGGGGGCAGACTATGGCTACACCTTC. This sequence encodes CASSYDPGADYGYTF.

J is TRBJ2-1 and V is TRBV30; 9 bases align to TRBD1. V gave up 2 bases and J gave up 7 bases; unmatched junction bases: 6. CDR1 and CDR2 (germline): GTSNPN, SVGIG (reference sequence). The CDR3 loop spans 14 amino acids. The CDR3 bases are TGTGCCTGGAGTAGGGGACAGGGCGGGAATGAGCAGTTCTTC. Translated, it gives CAWSRGQGGNEQFF.

The V gene is TRBV28, the J gene TRBJ1-1, with a tentative D call TRBD1 (6 bases). Trimming shortened V by 10 bases and J by 0 bases, and 12 bases separated the two germline ends. The germline V gene has CDR1 MDHEN and CDR2 SYDVKM. The CDR3 extends over 13 amino acids. The CDR3 sequence is CATGGQMNTEAFF. The CDR3 DNA follows: TGTGCCACCGGGGGGCAGATGAACACTGAAGCTTTCTTT.

The chain combines TRBV5-4 with TRBJ2-5; a weak D match, TRBD2 (5 bases). This CDR3 contains 17 residues. CDR1 is SGHNT, CDR2 YYREEE, per germline (reference sequence). V lost 0 bases and J 0 bases, leaving 15 bases between the germline ends. The CDR3 reads CASSLGRASRYQETQYF. Here the CDR3 DNA reads TGTGCCAGCAGCTTGGGAAGGGCTAGCAGGTACCAAGAGACCCAGTACTTC.

The chain combines TRBV29-1 with TRBJ2-7, with a possible D match to TRBD1 (6 bases). This CDR3 spans 11 amino acids. V lost 4 bases and J 5 bases, leaving 9 bases between the germline ends. Germline V gene data show CDR1 as SQVTM and CDR2 as ANQGSEA. The DNA of the CDR3 is TGCAGCGTTGTGAGGACAGACGAGCAGTACTTC. Protein sequence: CSVVRTDEQYF.

The chain uses TRBV4-3 and TRBJ1-6; 7 nucleotides match TRBD1. The length of the CDR3 is 15 residues. V lost 4 bases and J lost 8; bases outside the gene matches: 8. Germline V gene lookup returns CDR1 LGHNA and CDR2 YSLEER. The CDR3 reads CASSRGRGLYSPLHF. In nucleotides, the CDR3 is TGCGCCAGCAGCCGCGGAAGGGGGCTTTATTCACCCCTCCACTTT.

This CDR3 is CASSDEGGTYEQYF. The CDR3 DNA follows: TGCGCCAGCAGTGATGAGGGAGGTACCTACGAGCAGTACTTC. The V gene is TRBV10-1, the J gene TRBJ2-7, with a tentative D call TRBD2 (6 bases). The V gene's germline CDR1 is WNHNN and CDR2 SYGVQD (reference sequence). This CDR3 spans 14 amino acids. Trimming left V 3 bases short and J 2 bases short, with 11 bases between.

This clone was seen just once. This chain uses TRBV5-8 with TRBJ1-4; TRBD1 is a possible D gene (5 bases). CDR1 SGHTS and CDR2 YDEGEE come from the germline V gene. The CDR3 loop spans 15 amino acids. The V gene lost 4 bases and the J gene lost 3 bases, with 13 bases spanning the gap. The CDR3 coding sequence is TGTGCCAGCAGCCAGGGCCGGCTGGCTAATGAAAAACTGTTTTTT. Its protein is CASSQGRLANEKLFF.

The genes are TRBV30 and TRBJ2-7; D is uncertain. The V and J ends lost 1 base and 0 bases respectively, with 13 bases between them. The CDR3 is 15 residues long. Germline V gene data show CDR1 as GTSNPN and CDR2 as SVGIG (reference sequence). CDR3 sequence (DNA): TGTGCCTGGAGTGAGGAGTTCTACGACTCCTACGAGCAGTACTTC. It specifies CAWSEEFYDSYEQYF.

The J gene is TRBJ1-2, the V gene TRBV29-1, with 7 bases lining up with TRBD1. CDR1 and CDR2 from the germline V gene are SQVTM and ANQGSEA. The ends lost 6 bases at V and 8 bases at J; junction bases unmatched: 12. The CDR3 covers 13 residues. This CDR3 reads CSVLKGARDGYTF. The DNA for the CDR3 is TGCAGCGTCCTAAAGGGGGCGAGGGACGGCTACACCTTC.

V gene TRBV5-8 combines with J gene TRBJ2-7, with 8 bases aligning to TRBD1. This CDR3 comprises 14 residues. V gave up 4 bases and J gave up 6 bases; unmatched junction bases: 9. Germline V gives CDR1 SGHTS, CDR2 YDEGEE. CDR3 sequence: CASSPRDRMGEQYF. The CDR3 DNA is TGTGCCAGCAGCCCTCGGGACAGGATGGGCGAGCAGTACTTC.

This chain joins TRBV29-1 and TRBJ1-3; no clear D gene. The CDR3 runs to 11 residues. V was clipped by 7 bases and J by 9 bases, with 13 bases between them. CDR1 is SQVTM and CDR2 is ANQGSEA in the germline V gene. The CDR3 sequence: CSAGSEGTIYF. The DNA for the CDR3 is TGCAGCGCGGGAAGTGAAGGCACCATATATTTT.